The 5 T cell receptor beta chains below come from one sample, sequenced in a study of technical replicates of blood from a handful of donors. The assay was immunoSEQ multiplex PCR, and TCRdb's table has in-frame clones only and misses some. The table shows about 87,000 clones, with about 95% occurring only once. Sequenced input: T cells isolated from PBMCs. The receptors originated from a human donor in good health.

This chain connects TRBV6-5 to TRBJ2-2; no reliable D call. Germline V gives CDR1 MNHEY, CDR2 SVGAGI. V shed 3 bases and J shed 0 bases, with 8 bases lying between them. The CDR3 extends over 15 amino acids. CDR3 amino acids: CASSYFSSNTGELFF. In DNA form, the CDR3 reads TGTGCCAGCAGTTATTTCAGTTCGAACACCGGGGAGCTGTTTTTT.

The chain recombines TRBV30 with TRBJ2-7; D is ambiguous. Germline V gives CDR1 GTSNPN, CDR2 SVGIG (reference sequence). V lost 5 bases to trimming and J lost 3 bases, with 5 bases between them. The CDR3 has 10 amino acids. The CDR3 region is CAWGLYEQYF. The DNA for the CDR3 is TGTGCCTGGGGGCTCTACGAGCAGTACTTC.

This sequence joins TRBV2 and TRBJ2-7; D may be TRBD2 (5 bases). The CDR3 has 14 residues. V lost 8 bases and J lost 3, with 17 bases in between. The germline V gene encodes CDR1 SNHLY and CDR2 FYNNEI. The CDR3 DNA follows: TGTGCCAGCTTGGGAGAGGTCTTGGGCTACGAGCAGTACTTC. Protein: CASLGEVLGYEQYF.

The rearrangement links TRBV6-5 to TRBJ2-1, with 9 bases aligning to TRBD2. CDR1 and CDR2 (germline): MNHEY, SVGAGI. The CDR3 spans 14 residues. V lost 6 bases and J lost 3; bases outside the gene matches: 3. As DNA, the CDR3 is TGTGCCAGCAGCCGGACTAGCGACTACAATGAGCAGTTCTTC. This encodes CASSRTSDYNEQFF.

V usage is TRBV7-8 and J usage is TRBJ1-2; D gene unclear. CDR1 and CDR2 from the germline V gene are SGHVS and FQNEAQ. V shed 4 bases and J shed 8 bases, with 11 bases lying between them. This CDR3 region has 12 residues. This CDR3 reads CASSWEGSGYTF. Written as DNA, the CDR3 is TGTGCCAGCAGCTGGGAAGGGAGCGGCTACACCTTC.